A selection of T cell receptor beta chains follows, all from one sample in a study of blood T cell repertoires in COVID-19. TCRdb keeps only in-frame clones here, not all; method: immunoSEQ multiplex PCR. The sample has hundreds of thousands of clones, approximately 88% seen once. Specimen: peripheral blood. These TCRs come from a woman aged 45-65 years with COVID-19, enrolled during active disease. Each CDR3 is given with its conserved first and last residue. Each record gives: D gene, clone size, V gene, J gene, CDR3 DNA, CDR3 protein. A D gene is named only where the DNA matches it firmly. Size tells how often a clone was seen (once, few, many) or the class of an expanded clone, and some rows leave it out.

D gene: -
clone size: -
V gene: TRBV6-2/TRBV6-3
J gene: TRBJ1-5
CDR3 DNA: TGTGCCAGCAGTTACCCTCTCAATCAGCCCCAGCATTTT
CDR3 protein: CASSYPLNQPQHF

D gene: TRBD1
clone size: few
V gene: TRBV7-3
J gene: TRBJ2-3
CDR3 DNA: TGTGCCAGCAGCTTACAGGGGGCGAGTGGCACAGATACGCAGTATTTT
CDR3 protein: CASSLQGASGTDTQYF

D gene: TRBD1
clone size: -
V gene: TRBV11-3
J gene: TRBJ1-1
CDR3 DNA: TGTGCCAGCAGCCCAGGGGGCAGGGGCACTGAAGCTTTCTTT
CDR3 protein: CASSPGGRGTEAFF

D gene: -
clone size: -
V gene: TRBV7-2
J gene: TRBJ2-7
CDR3 DNA: TGTGCCAGCAGGGCGTCGGGGACAAGCTCCTACGAGCAGTACTTC
CDR3 protein: CASRASGTSSYEQYF

D gene: -
clone size: -
V gene: TRBV7-2
J gene: TRBJ1-1
CDR3 DNA: TGTGCCAGCAGCTTACTGCGGCAGGGTGACACTGAAGCTTTCTTT
CDR3 protein: CASSLLRQGDTEAFF

D gene: -
clone size: -
V gene: TRBV9
J gene: TRBJ1-6
CDR3 DNA: TGTGCCAGCAATCGGGAAGCCAGCTCCTATAATTCACCCCTCCACTTT
CDR3 protein: CASNREASSYNSPLHF

D gene: TRBD2
clone size: -
V gene: TRBV30
J gene: TRBJ2-3
CDR3 DNA: TGTGCCTGGAGTCGGTCTAGCGGGGTCACAGATACGCAGTATTTT
CDR3 protein: CAWSRSSGVTDTQYF

D gene: -
clone size: -
V gene: TRBV5-4
J gene: TRBJ2-5
CDR3 DNA: TGTGCCAGCACCCTACAGGGAGCGGAGACCCAGTACTTC
CDR3 protein: CASTLQGAETQYF

D gene: TRBD1
clone size: -
V gene: TRBV27
J gene: TRBJ1-2
CDR3 DNA: TGTGCCAGCACCAACCGGGACAGGGAGTATCTTGATGGCTACACCTTC
CDR3 protein: CASTNRDREYLDGYTF

D gene: TRBD1
clone size: few
V gene: TRBV6-4
J gene: TRBJ2-1
CDR3 DNA: TGTGCCAGCAGTGACTCGGTGGACAGGGACAATGAGCAGTTCTTC
CDR3 protein: CASSDSVDRDNEQFF

D gene: -
clone size: -
V gene: TRBV19
J gene: TRBJ2-1
CDR3 DNA: TGTGCCAGTAGCACTACACAGGGATATGAGCAGTTCTTC
CDR3 protein: CASSTTQGYEQFF

D gene: TRBD2
clone size: -
V gene: TRBV7-6
J gene: TRBJ2-5
CDR3 DNA: TGTGCCAGCAGCAAGGCCGGGGGGGTTGAGACCCAGTACTTC
CDR3 protein: CASSKAGGVETQYF

D gene: -
clone size: once
V gene: TRBV18
J gene: TRBJ1-4
CDR3 DNA: TGTGCCAGCTCACCACCGGGGAGCATAAATGAAAAACTGTTTTTT
CDR3 protein: CASSPPGSINEKLFF

D gene: -
clone size: -
V gene: TRBV6-2/TRBV6-3
J gene: TRBJ1-2
CDR3 DNA: TGTGCCAGCAGTTACGGCAGCGGCTATGGCTACACCTTC
CDR3 protein: CASSYGSGYGYTF

D gene: -
clone size: few
V gene: TRBV9
J gene: TRBJ1-1
CDR3 DNA: TGTGCCAGCAGCTCCCGTATGGAGACTGAAGCTTTCTTT
CDR3 protein: CASSSRMETEAFF

D gene: TRBD1
clone size: -
V gene: TRBV10-3
J gene: TRBJ2-7
CDR3 DNA: TGTGCCATCAGACCTGGGACAGAGGGTTACGAGCAGTACTTC
CDR3 protein: CAIRPGTEGYEQYF

D gene: TRBD1
clone size: -
V gene: TRBV5-1
J gene: TRBJ1-4
CDR3 DNA: TGCGCCAGCAGCCCATCGACAGGGGGGACTAATGAAAAACTGTTTTTT
CDR3 protein: CASSPSTGGTNEKLFF

D gene: TRBD1
clone size: -
V gene: TRBV5-1
J gene: TRBJ1-1
CDR3 DNA: TGCGCCAGCAGCTTGGACAAACTACAGGGGGGAGCTTTCTTT
CDR3 protein: CASSLDKLQGGAFF

D gene: -
clone size: -
V gene: TRBV7-9
J gene: TRBJ1-2
CDR3 DNA: TGTGCCAGCAGCTTAGCGAGAGGGGGTTATGGCTACACCTTC
CDR3 protein: CASSLARGGYGYTF

D gene: -
clone size: once
V gene: TRBV2
J gene: TRBJ2-7
CDR3 DNA: TGTGCCAGCGCGGGGCGGCTCGATTCCTACGAGCAGTACTTC
CDR3 protein: CASAGRLDSYEQYF

D gene: TRBD1
clone size: -
V gene: TRBV5-1
J gene: TRBJ2-7
CDR3 DNA: TGCGCCAGCAGCTCTTTACCCCGGGACAGGGTACACGAGCAGTACTTC
CDR3 protein: CASSSLPRDRVHEQYF

D gene: -
clone size: -
V gene: TRBV5-6
J gene: TRBJ1-2
CDR3 DNA: TGTGCCAGCAGTGCAGGGACTGATGGCTACACCTTC
CDR3 protein: CASSAGTDGYTF

D gene: -
clone size: -
V gene: TRBV30
J gene: TRBJ1-2
CDR3 DNA: TGTGCCTGGAGTCCGGGGGGGCGGAGTGGCTACACCTTC
CDR3 protein: CAWSPGGRSGYTF

D gene: -
clone size: few
V gene: TRBV4-1
J gene: TRBJ1-5
CDR3 DNA: TGCGCCAGCAGCCAAGACACCCAGAAAGCCCAGCATTTT
CDR3 protein: CASSQDTQKAQHF

D gene: TRBD1
clone size: -
V gene: TRBV4-1
J gene: TRBJ1-6
CDR3 DNA: TGCGCCAGCAGCCAAGTCCCCATGACAGGGGGCCTCTCCTATAATTCACCCCTCCACTTT
CDR3 protein: CASSQVPMTGGLSYNSPLHF

D gene: -
clone size: -
V gene: TRBV9
J gene: TRBJ1-1
CDR3 DNA: TGTGCCAGCAGCTTGGGGGCGGGCAGTAGTCAAGCTTTCTTT
CDR3 protein: CASSLGAGSSQAFF

D gene: TRBD1
clone size: -
V gene: TRBV28
J gene: TRBJ1-4
CDR3 DNA: TGTGCCAGTAAACCGGGACAGCAGAGTAATGAAAAACTGTTTTTT
CDR3 protein: CASKPGQQSNEKLFF

D gene: TRBD1
clone size: -
V gene: TRBV6-5
J gene: TRBJ1-2
CDR3 DNA: TGTGCCAGCAGAAATACCGGGACAGCTAACTATGGCTACACCTTC
CDR3 protein: CASRNTGTANYGYTF

D gene: -
clone size: -
V gene: TRBV6-1
J gene: TRBJ2-7
CDR3 DNA: TGTGCCAGCAGTGAACGGTCCTACGAGCAGTACTTC
CDR3 protein: CASSERSYEQYF

D gene: TRBD1
clone size: -
V gene: TRBV5-1
J gene: TRBJ2-2
CDR3 DNA: TGCGCCAGCAGCCGACAGGGGGTGAACACCGGGGAGCTGTTTTTT
CDR3 protein: CASSRQGVNTGELFF

D gene: -
clone size: -
V gene: TRBV7-2
J gene: TRBJ2-7
CDR3 DNA: TGTGCCAGCAGCCCGGTCGGGGCCTACGAGCAGTACTTC
CDR3 protein: CASSPVGAYEQYF

D gene: -
clone size: -
V gene: TRBV24-1
J gene: TRBJ2-3
CDR3 DNA: TGTGCCACCACCGGCGGGGTGAGCACAGATACGCAGTATTTT
CDR3 protein: CATTGGVSTDTQYF

D gene: TRBD1
clone size: -
V gene: TRBV7-9
J gene: TRBJ1-6
CDR3 DNA: TGTGCCAGCAGCTCCCGGACCGACAGGGGCGGGCCCCTCCACTTT
CDR3 protein: CASSSRTDRGGPLHF

D gene: TRBD2
clone size: -
V gene: TRBV5-1
J gene: TRBJ2-1
CDR3 DNA: TGCGCCAGCAGCGTAACTAGCGGGGGTTACAATGAGCAGTTCTTC
CDR3 protein: CASSVTSGGYNEQFF

D gene: TRBD1
clone size: -
V gene: TRBV30
J gene: TRBJ1-6
CDR3 DNA: TGTGCCTGGAGTGTACTTTCAGGGGGCGAATCACCCCTCCACTTT
CDR3 protein: CAWSVLSGGESPLHF

D gene: -
clone size: -
V gene: TRBV9
J gene: TRBJ2-5
CDR3 DNA: TGTGCCAGCAGCGTAAAGCTAGGAGAGACCCAGTACTTC
CDR3 protein: CASSVKLGETQYF

D gene: -
clone size: -
V gene: TRBV29-1
J gene: TRBJ1-2
CDR3 DNA: TGCAGCGTTGAAGATCGGGGGGTAGGGGTAGGCTACACCTTC
CDR3 protein: CSVEDRGVGVGYTF

D gene: -
clone size: -
V gene: TRBV12-3/TRBV12-4
J gene: TRBJ2-7
CDR3 DNA: TGTGCCAGCAGACAGGCCCTCTTTTACGAGCAGTACTTC
CDR3 protein: CASRQALFYEQYF

D gene: TRBD1
clone size: -
V gene: TRBV2
J gene: TRBJ1-6
CDR3 DNA: TGTGCCAGCAGAGTGGGGACAGGGAGGAATTCACCCCTCCACTTT
CDR3 protein: CASRVGTGRNSPLHF

D gene: -
clone size: -
V gene: TRBV19
J gene: TRBJ2-1
CDR3 DNA: TGTGCCAGTAGTAAATCCTGGGGACTCGATGAGCAGTTCTTC
CDR3 protein: CASSKSWGLDEQFF

D gene: -
clone size: -
V gene: TRBV6-1
J gene: TRBJ1-3
CDR3 DNA: TGTGCCAGCAGCGAAGGGAGGTCTGGAAACACCATATATTTT
CDR3 protein: CASSEGRSGNTIYF

D gene: -
clone size: -
V gene: TRBV30
J gene: TRBJ1-5
CDR3 DNA: TGTGCCTGGAGTGCCGAAGGGGAACAGCCCCAGCATTTT
CDR3 protein: CAWSAEGEQPQHF

D gene: -
clone size: -
V gene: TRBV29-1
J gene: TRBJ1-4
CDR3 DNA: TGCAGCGTTGTGGTAGGAGCAACTAATGAAAAACTGTTTTTT
CDR3 protein: CSVVVGATNEKLFF

D gene: -
clone size: -
V gene: TRBV11-2
J gene: TRBJ1-2
CDR3 DNA: TGTGCCAGCAGCTTAGGTTCGGGTGACTATGGCTACACCTTC
CDR3 protein: CASSLGSGDYGYTF

D gene: TRBD1
clone size: -
V gene: TRBV2
J gene: TRBJ2-7
CDR3 DNA: TGTGCCAGCAAAACGACAGGGGTCGGCGAGCAGTACTTC
CDR3 protein: CASKTTGVGEQYF

D gene: -
clone size: -
V gene: TRBV30
J gene: TRBJ2-7
CDR3 DNA: TGTGCCTCTGACAGAGTCGAAGGCTACGAGCAGTACTTC
CDR3 protein: CASDRVEGYEQYF

D gene: -
clone size: -
V gene: TRBV9
J gene: TRBJ2-1
CDR3 DNA: TGTGCCAGCAGCGTAGCTCTAGTGGGTGAGCAGTTCTTC
CDR3 protein: CASSVALVGEQFF

D gene: -
clone size: once
V gene: TRBV9
J gene: TRBJ2-6
CDR3 DNA: TGTGCCAGCAGCCCTCCCTCTGGGGCCAACGTCCTGACTTTC
CDR3 protein: CASSPPSGANVLTF

D gene: TRBD2
clone size: -
V gene: TRBV2
J gene: TRBJ2-7
CDR3 DNA: TGTGCCAGCAGTGATGGGAGGGGAGTTTCCGAGCAGTACTTC
CDR3 protein: CASSDGRGVSEQYF

D gene: -
clone size: -
V gene: TRBV11-2
J gene: TRBJ2-4
CDR3 DNA: TGTGCCAGCAGCTTAGGAGGTCGTCTTAGCTTAGCCAAAAACATTCAGTACTTC
CDR3 protein: CASSLGGRLSLAKNIQYF

D gene: -
clone size: -
V gene: TRBV29-1
J gene: TRBJ1-4
CDR3 DNA: TGCAGCGTTGTCAGTGCAACTAATGAAAAACTGTTTTTT
CDR3 protein: CSVVSATNEKLFF

D gene: -
clone size: -
V gene: TRBV18
J gene: TRBJ1-1
CDR3 DNA: TGTGCCAGCTCACCAGAGCCGGGGAACACTGAAGCTTTCTTT
CDR3 protein: CASSPEPGNTEAFF

D gene: -
clone size: -
V gene: TRBV6-1
J gene: TRBJ1-2
CDR3 DNA: TGTGCCAGCAGTCCCCAACGGGGGTCTGGCTACACCTTC
CDR3 protein: CASSPQRGSGYTF

D gene: -
clone size: -
V gene: TRBV5-1
J gene: TRBJ1-1
CDR3 DNA: TGCGCCAGCAGCCCCGTACTGAATCAGGGGGAAGCTTTCTTT
CDR3 protein: CASSPVLNQGEAFF

D gene: -
clone size: -
V gene: TRBV2
J gene: TRBJ1-1
CDR3 DNA: TGTGCCAGCAGATCCAGTCAGGGTAACACTGAAGCTTTCTTT
CDR3 protein: CASRSSQGNTEAFF

D gene: TRBD1
clone size: -
V gene: TRBV29-1
J gene: TRBJ1-1
CDR3 DNA: TGCAGCGTGAAACAGGGGGCAGATACTGAAGCTTTCTTT
CDR3 protein: CSVKQGADTEAFF

D gene: -
clone size: -
V gene: TRBV14
J gene: TRBJ2-7
CDR3 DNA: TGTGCCAGCAGCCCATCGAGGACTGCAGTGGGCGAGCAGTACTTC
CDR3 protein: CASSPSRTAVGEQYF

D gene: -
clone size: -
V gene: TRBV25-1
J gene: TRBJ2-7
CDR3 DNA: TGTGCCAGCAGTGACGATCAGGGTTCCGAGCAGTACTTC
CDR3 protein: CASSDDQGSEQYF

D gene: TRBD1
clone size: -
V gene: TRBV24-1
J gene: TRBJ2-7
CDR3 DNA: TGTGCCACCAGTGGGGGGCTCGGGACAGGGGGCAACGAGCAGTACTTC
CDR3 protein: CATSGGLGTGGNEQYF